These 26 T cell receptor beta chains share one sample of origin, sequenced in a study of OX40 agonist ivuxolimab in advanced cancers. Profiling relied on immunoSEQ multiplex PCR, and the TCRdb table lists in-frame clones only, not all of them. Here the sample spans some 90,000 clones, around 87% being singletons. The starting material was CD4+ or CD8+ T cells sorted from blood, obtained in a trial of the OX40 agonist ivuxolimab. These receptors all come from an adult with an advanced solid tumor such as melanoma, head and neck, liver or kidney cancer.

This chain joins TRBV6-1 and TRBJ1-2; TRBD1 matches 7 bases. The CDR3 loop spans 14 amino acids. Germline V CDR1 and CDR2: MNHNS, SASEGT. The ends lost 5 bases at V and 1 base at J; junction bases unmatched: 4. In nucleotides, the CDR3 is TGTGCCAGCAGTCATACAGGGGATAACTATGGCTACACCTTC. Encoded protein: CASSHTGDNYGYTF.

This sequence joins TRBV6-4 and TRBJ2-1; unclear D gene. The V gene lost 10 bases and the J gene lost 0 bases, with 10 bases spanning the gap. The CDR3 runs 13 residues. Germline loops: CDR1 MRHNA, CDR2 SNTAGT. This CDR3 reads CANPNYSYNEQFF. Written as DNA, the CDR3 is TGTGCCAACCCAAATTACTCCTACAATGAGCAGTTCTTC.

This sequence joins TRBV10-3 and TRBJ2-7, with no clear D. The CDR3 is made up of 13 amino acids. Trimming took 10 bases from V and 3 from J, leaving 16 bases between them. From germline, CDR1 is ENHRY and CDR2 SYGVKD. CDR3 nucleotide sequence: TGTGCCAGCCGCAGTGTTAGGGACTACGAGCAGTACTTC. It translates to CASRSVRDYEQYF.

The rearrangement joins TRBV11-3 to TRBJ2-1, with a possible D match to TRBD2 (5 bases). This CDR3 contains 14 residues. Trimming left V 3 bases short and J 6 bases short, with 12 bases between. CDR1 and CDR2 (germline): SGHNT, YENEEA. CDR3 nucleotide sequence: TGTGCCAGCAGCTTTTCGGGATGGGGCAATGAGCAGTTCTTC. Protein: CASSFSGWGNEQFF.

The CDR3 sequence is CASSTTNQGSEAFF. The CDR3, as DNA: TGTGCCAGCAGCACTACCAACCAGGGATCTGAAGCTTTCTTT. V and J are TRBV9 and TRBJ1-1; D possibly corresponds to TRBD1 (5 bases). Germline V gene sequence: CDR1 SGDLS, CDR2 YYNGEE. The length of the CDR3 is 14 residues. Between the trimmed V and J ends, which lost 4 bases and 6 bases, there was a span of 16 bases. Drawing the rest from reference TRBV9 and TRBJ1-1, the complete variable domain is DSGVTQTPKHLITATGQRVTLRCSPRSGDLSVYWYQQSLDQGLQFLIQYYNGEERAKGNILERFSAQQFPDLHSELNLSSLELGDSALYFCASSTTNQGSEAFFGQGTRLTVV.

This chain links TRBV30 with TRBJ2-1; D is possibly TRBD1 or TRBD2 (6 bases each). Germline V lookup: CDR1 GTSNPN, CDR2 SVGIG (reference sequence). The V and J ends lost 3 bases and 12 bases respectively, with 15 bases between them. There are 12 residues in the CDR3. The CDR3: CAWRGGPHGQFF. In DNA, the CDR3 is TGTGCCTGGAGAGGGGGGCCGCATGGGCAGTTCTTC.

This clone was seen a few times. V and J are TRBV29-1 and TRBJ2-7, with D possibly called TRBD1 or TRBD2 (6 bases each). Germline CDR1 SQVTM, CDR2 ANQGSEA. The CDR3 extends over 12 amino acids. Deletions cut 6 bases from V and 3 bases from J, with 12 bases between. The CDR3 spells CSVSRGGYEQYF. The CDR3, as DNA: TGCAGCGTATCCAGGGGAGGCTACGAGCAGTACTTC.

The chain combines TRBV2 with TRBJ2-5, with D possibly TRBD1 on 6 matching bases. Germline loops: CDR1 SNHLY, CDR2 FYNNEI. This CDR3 spans 15 amino acids. The ends were cut back, 5 bases at V and 2 bases at J, with 15 bases in the middle. For the CDR3, the DNA is TGTGCCAGCAGTCGCGAACAGGGAACTCAAGAGACCCAGTACTTC. Protein product: CASSREQGTQETQYF.

J is TRBJ1-2 and V is TRBV11-2; TRBD1 might be the D (6 bases). V gave up 5 bases and J gave up 10 bases, with 17 bases separating them. The germline gives CDR1 SGHAT, CDR2 FQNNGV. The CDR3 extends over 13 amino acids. Here the CDR3 reads CASSPDSGLAYTF. The CDR3 coding sequence is TGTGCCAGCAGCCCGGACAGCGGACTTGCCTACACCTTC.

In regard to this clone: Just one base apart from a much larger clone, this may be a read error. The chain uses TRBV4-1 and TRBJ1-3; 8 nucleotides agree with TRBD1. Trimming removed 4 bases from V and 0 bases from J; junction bases left unmatched: 8. CDR3 length equals 17 residues. In germline, CDR1 is MGHRA, CDR2 YSYEKL. In DNA form, the CDR3 reads TGCGCCAGCAGCCGACCGGGACAGGAAGCCTCTGGAAACACCATATATTTT. Translation gives CASSRPGQEASGNTIYF.

This clone was found once. The chain uses TRBV5-1 and TRBJ1-4; the D is unclear. Per the germline V gene, CDR1 is SGHRS and CDR2 is YFSETQ. The CDR3 has 13 amino acids. Trimming left V 4 bases short and J 4 bases short, with 8 bases between. The CDR3 loop is CASSQSGNEKLFF. In DNA, the CDR3 is TGCGCCAGCAGCCAAAGTGGTAATGAAAAACTGTTTTTT.

The chain recombines TRBV19 with TRBJ1-3; 9 nucleotides line up with TRBD1. Trimming removed 9 bases from V and 2 bases from J; junction bases left unmatched: 2. The CDR3 spans 13 residues. Looked up from germline, CDR1 is LNHDA and CDR2 is SQIVND (reference sequence). CDR3 DNA: TGTGCCAGACAGGGGGCGCCTGGAAACACCATATATTTT. Protein product: CARQGAPGNTIYF.

The chain employs TRBV6-4 and TRBJ1-6; TRBD1 aligns across 9 bases. The germline CDR1 and CDR2 sequences are MRHNA and SNTAGT. This CDR3 has 15 residues. J lost 5 bases, V lost 3 bases, and 2 bases had no gene match. In nucleotides, the CDR3 is TGTGCCAGCAGTGAGGGGACAGGGAATAATTCACCCCTCCACTTT. This gives the protein CASSEGTGNNSPLHF.

The CDR3 loop reads CASSISAPRGPNEQYF. CDR3 in DNA: TGTGCCAGTAGTATATCGGCCCCCAGGGGACCCAACGAGCAGTACTTC. The gene calls are TRBV19 and TRBJ2-7, with D possibly being TRBD1 (6 bases). Trimming removed 2 bases at V and 5 bases at J, with 19 bases between. This CDR3 contains 16 residues. From germline, CDR1 is LNHDA and CDR2 SQIVND (reference sequence).

This chain uses TRBV6-1 with TRBJ2-1, with TRBD2 matching 10 bases. Germline values: CDR1 MNHNS, CDR2 SASEGT. The CDR3 spans 14 residues. The V segment lost 4 bases and the J segment 8 bases; nucleotides outside the gene matches: 5. As DNA, the CDR3 is TGTGCCAGCAGTGTTAGCGGGGGGATGGATGAGCAGTTCTTC. This codes for CASSVSGGMDEQFF.

The rearrangement uses TRBV7-2 and TRBJ2-4; unclear D gene. The CDR3 covers 17 residues. The V gene's germline CDR1 is SGHTA and CDR2 FQGNSA. Trimming took 4 bases from V and 0 from J, leaving 16 bases between them. CDR3 DNA sequence: TGTGCCAGCAGCTCACGGTCGGCGACGTTAGCCAAAAACATTCAGTACTTC. Protein sequence: CASSSRSATLAKNIQYF.

The chain carries TRBV7-9 and TRBJ1-5, with TRBD1 as a possible D gene (5 bases). The ends were cut back, 4 bases at V and 0 bases at J, with 16 bases in the middle. This CDR3 region has 17 residues. Germline loops: CDR1 SEHNR, CDR2 FQNEAQ (reference sequence). The CDR3 spells CASSSFRDLGSNQPQHF. The CDR3 region has the DNA TGTGCCAGCAGCTCGTTCCGGGACCTGGGTAGCAATCAGCCCCAGCATTTT.

The chain joins TRBV7-9 to TRBJ1-5, with 8 bases aligning to TRBD1. The CDR3 is 18 residues long. The J segment lost 7 bases and the V segment lost 2 bases, leaving 16 bases of the junction unmatched. From germline, CDR1 is SEHNR and CDR2 FQNEAQ (reference sequence). CDR3 protein: CASSLSGPTPDRVQPQHF. As DNA, the CDR3 is TGTGCCAGCAGCTTAAGCGGACCAACTCCGGACAGGGTGCAGCCCCAGCATTTT.

A few counts support this clone. The rearrangement joins TRBV19 to TRBJ1-2; 10 bases match TRBD1. The CDR3 runs to 15 residues. CDR1 is LNHDA, CDR2 SQIVND, per germline (reference sequence). V lost 7 bases and J lost 5; bases outside the gene matches: 10. The CDR3 loop is CASTTDRGRLYGYTF. In DNA form, the CDR3 reads TGTGCCAGTACCACAGACAGGGGGCGCTTATATGGCTACACCTTC. Full variable domain (outside the CDR3, taken from reference TRBV19 and TRBJ1-2): DGGITQSPKYLFRKEGQNVTLSCEQNLNHDAMYWYRQDPGQGLRLIYYSQIVNDFQKGDIAEGYSVSREKKESFPLTVTSAQKNPTAFYLCASTTDRGRLYGYTFGSGTRLTVV.

With regard to this clone: Mismatch with germline at one junction end may stem from a read error. The CDR3 DNA follows: TGCAGCGTTGAAGATGGCGGGGGCGGATCCTTC. Amino acids: CSVEDGGGGSF. The rearrangement uses TRBV29-1 and TRBJ2-7, with a tentative D call TRBD2 (7 bases). The CDR3 has 11 amino acids. CDR1 is SQVTM and CDR2 is ANQGSEA in the germline V gene.

The chain carries TRBV19 and TRBJ2-7; D remains unclear. The germline V and J ends were trimmed by 5 bases and 0 bases, with 17 bases remaining between them. CDR3 size: 16 residues. Germline V gives CDR1 LNHDA, CDR2 SQIVND (reference sequence). The DNA for the CDR3 is TGTGCCAGTAGTTATCGGGTAGGTCTCAGCTCCTACGAGCAGTACTTC. It translates to CASSYRVGLSSYEQYF. The full variable domain, with the rest looked up from reference TRBV19 and TRBJ2-7, is DGGITQSPKYLFRKEGQNVTLSCEQNLNHDAMYWYRQDPGQGLRLIYYSQIVNDFQKGDIAEGYSVSREKKESFPLTVTSAQKNPTAFYLCASSYRVGLSSYEQYFGPGTRLTVT.

This rearrangement joins TRBV5-1 to TRBJ1-1; possibly TRBD1 for D (6 bases). This CDR3 is 14 amino acids long. Germline-derived CDR1 and CDR2 are SGHRS and YFSETQ. V was clipped by 4 bases and J by 4 bases, with 14 bases between them. CDR3 nucleotide sequence: TGCGCCAGCAGCCCTCAAGGGGGGAGCACTGAAGCTTTCTTT. It specifies CASSPQGGSTEAFF.

The J gene is TRBJ2-7, the V gene TRBV25-1, with D tentatively TRBD1 (5 bases). Deletions cut 4 bases from V and 4 bases from J, with 17 bases between. Germline values: CDR1 MGHDK, CDR2 SYGVNS. The CDR3 spans 15 residues. The CDR3 nucleotides read TGTGCCAGCAGTGCGCAGGGAAGGGATCTTTACGAGCAGTACTTC. Translation gives CASSAQGRDLYEQYF.

The chain joins TRBV5-6 to TRBJ1-5, with 9 bases aligning to TRBD1. Germline lookup yields CDR1 SGHDT and CDR2 YYEEEE. The CDR3 runs to 12 residues. The CDR3 reads CMDRGADQPQHF. The CDR3 DNA follows: TGTATGGACAGGGGAGCGGATCAGCCCCAGCATTTT.

The chain's CDR3 is CASSESSDSPGNTIYF. The CDR3 DNA is TGCGCCAGCAGTGAGTCGAGTGATTCTCCCGGAAACACCATATATTTT. The chain recombines TRBV10-2 with TRBJ1-3, with D unresolved. Germline CDR1 WSHSY, CDR2 SAAADI. Trimming pared 0 bases from V and 4 bases from J, leaving 13 bases between. The CDR3 runs to 16 residues.

The rearrangement joins TRBV18 to TRBJ2-1; D is perhaps TRBD2 (6 bases). This CDR3 spans 16 amino acids. The germline gives CDR1 KGHSH, CDR2 LQKENI. Between the trimmed V and J ends, which lost 8 bases and 6 bases, there was a span of 23 bases. CDR3 nucleotide sequence: TGTGCCAGCCTTCCGACGACTAGTCACTACCCCAATGAGCAGTTCTTC. Its protein is CASLPTTSHYPNEQFF.